These T cell receptor beta chains were read from a single sample in a study of Graves' ophthalmopathy and Graves' hyperthyroidism. One entry per CDR3 protein results from TCRdb running MiXCR on the multiplex PCR reads. The table shows 210,000 or so distinct CDR3 sequences, with under 30% occurring only once. Sequenced sample: peripheral blood. Source of these receptors: a man in his fifties with Graves' ophthalmopathy. Each CDR3 is given with its conserved first and last residue. Each record gives: clone size, D gene, J gene, V gene, CDR3 DNA, CDR3 protein. A D gene is named only where the DNA matches it firmly. The size entry is marked missing in some rows and otherwise reads once, few, many or a size class.

many	.	TRBJ1-1	TRBV12-3/TRBV12-4	TGTGCCAGCAGTTTAATAGGGGACTTAAACACTGAAGCTTTCTTT	CASSLIGDLNTEAFF
.	.	TRBJ1-2	TRBV6-5	TGTGCCAGCAGTTACTTCCCTTCGGGAGGCAACTATGGCTACACCTTC	CASSYFPSGGNYGYTF
many	.	TRBJ2-2	TRBV11-2	TGTGCCAGCAGTTACGTCTCATACGGGGTAGCCGGGGAGCTGTTTTTT	CASSYVSYGVAGELFF
many	TRBD1	TRBJ2-4	TRBV11-2	TGTGCCAGCAGCTCAGCTATGACAGGGGAGGCCAAAAACATTCAGTACTTC	CASSSAMTGEAKNIQYF
.	.	TRBJ1-2	TRBV12-3/TRBV12-4	TGTGCCAGCAACCGGCCTGAGAAGAACTATGGCTACACCTTC	CASNRPEKNYGYTF
.	TRBD2	TRBJ2-7	TRBV7-2	TGTGCCAGCAGCTCCCCCGGACTAGATCTCGAGCAGTACTTC	CASSSPGLDLEQYF
many	.	TRBJ2-5	TRBV12-3/TRBV12-4	TGTGCCAGCACCCATAGTAGCCAAGAGACCCAGTACTTC	CASTHSSQETQYF
many	TRBD2	TRBJ2-2	TRBV10-3	TGTGCCACACGACTAGCGGGAGGAAGGACCGGGGAGCTGTTTTTT	CATRLAGGRTGELFF
.	TRBD1	TRBJ2-7	TRBV7-2	TGTGCCAGCAGCTTCGGGACAGGGGTAAACGAGCAGTACTTC	CASSFGTGVNEQYF
many	.	TRBJ2-5	TRBV2	TGTGCCAGCAGTGAAGGGACCCTAGGAGTAGAGACCCAGTACTTC	CASSEGTLGVETQYF
many	.	TRBJ1-1	TRBV5-1	TGCGCCAGCAGCTTGGATCGGACACCGAACACTGAAGCTTTCTTT	CASSLDRTPNTEAFF
many	TRBD1	TRBJ2-6	TRBV29-1	TGCAGCGTGGGGGGGACAGGGGCCGGGGCCAACGTCCTGACTTTC	CSVGGTGAGANVLTF
many	.	TRBJ1-2	TRBV5-4	TGTGCCAGCAGCTTATTAAGCGAAACGGACGGCTACACCTTC	CASSLLSETDGYTF
many	.	TRBJ2-5	TRBV9	TGTGCCAGCAGCCAACAGGGATTCCAAGAGACCCAGTACTTC	CASSQQGFQETQYF
.	.	TRBJ1-5	TRBV27	TGTGCCAGCAGTCTCTCCTACGGGGCCGGTCAGCCCCAGCATTTT	CASSLSYGAGQPQHF
.	TRBD1	TRBJ1-5	TRBV7-8	TGTGCCAGCAGCTTAGTACGGGGGGGACAGGGGGATAATCAGCCCCAGCATTTT	CASSLVRGGQGDNQPQHF
.	.	TRBJ1-1	TRBV12-3/TRBV12-4	TGTGCCAGCAGTTCACAGGGCCAGCTTACTGAAGCTTTCTTT	CASSSQGQLTEAFF
.	.	TRBJ2-7	TRBV11-2	TGTGCCAGCACCTATCCTGGGTCGGGCGAGCAGTACTTC	CASTYPGSGEQYF
.	.	TRBJ1-2	TRBV6-2/TRBV6-3	TGTGCCAGCAGAAAGGACGGACCGGGGGATGGCTACACCTTC	CASRKDGPGDGYTF
once	TRBD1	TRBJ2-7	TRBV11-2	TGTGCCAGCAGCTCCGGACAGGGGAGGGACGAGCAGTACTTC	CASSSGQGRDEQYF
many	TRBD2	TRBJ2-7	TRBV2	TGTGCCAGCAGGGTAGCGGGAGGAACGTGGTACGAGCAGTACTTC	CASRVAGGTWYEQYF
.	.	TRBJ2-4	TRBV5-1	TGCGCCAGCAGCTTGGGCGTTGAGGCCAAAAACATTCAGTACTTC	CASSLGVEAKNIQYF
many	TRBD2	TRBJ2-5	TRBV29-1	TGCAGCGTTGAAGTGCTAGCGGGAATAGAGACCCAGTACTTC	CSVEVLAGIETQYF
.	.	TRBJ2-7	TRBV15	TGTGCCACCAGCAGAGGTTCGGGAGTGGATTCCTACGAGCAGTACTTC	CATSRGSGVDSYEQYF
.	.	TRBJ2-7	TRBV6-5	TGTGCCAGCAGTTACTCCAAAAGTGCCGAGCAGTACTTC	CASSYSKSAEQYF
.	.	TRBJ1-2	TRBV28	TGTGCCAGCAGTTCACCGGGACATGCATCCTATGGCTACACCTTC	CASSSPGHASYGYTF
many	.	TRBJ1-3	TRBV3-1	TGTGCCAGCAGCCAAGCGGGACCCAACGAAAACACCATATATTTT	CASSQAGPNENTIYF
.	.	TRBJ1-3	TRBV25-1	TGTGCCAGCAGTGACAAATTATCTGGAAACACCATATATTTT	CASSDKLSGNTIYF
many	.	TRBJ2-7	TRBV28	TGTGCCAGCAGTTTCTCGGGACCCCTCAAGGGAGGCGAGCAGTACTTC	CASSFSGPLKGGEQYF
many	.	TRBJ2-7	TRBV28	TGTGCCAGCAGTTTTAAGGGTTCCTACGAGCAGTACTTC	CASSFKGSYEQYF
many	TRBD1	TRBJ2-7	TRBV20-1	TGCAGTGCTCTTCAAGGGACAGGGGTAGGCGAGCAGTACTTC	CSALQGTGVGEQYF
.	TRBD1	TRBJ2-7	TRBV6-1	TGTGCCAGCAGTGAAGGAACAGGGGAGTCCTACGAGCAGTACTTC	CASSEGTGESYEQYF
many	.	TRBJ2-5	TRBV19	TGTGCCAGTAAGCCAATGGCTAGCGCACAAGAGACCCAGTACTTC	CASKPMASAQETQYF
many	.	TRBJ1-1	TRBV5-1	TGCGCCAGCAACCTTCCAGGCCGATCCGGGGTTGAAGCTTTCTTT	CASNLPGRSGVEAFF
many	TRBD2	TRBJ2-7	TRBV12-3/TRBV12-4	TGTGCCAGCAGTATTGCGGGAGGGCCCGCATCATACGAGCAGTACTTC	CASSIAGGPASYEQYF
many	.	TRBJ2-4	TRBV27	TGTGCCAGCAGTTCCCGAAACATTCAGTACTTC	CASSSRNIQYF
many	.	TRBJ1-6	TRBV6-1	TGTGCCAGCAGTGAAAGGTCACCCCTCCACTTT	CASSERSPLHF
many	TRBD1	TRBJ1-3	TRBV12-3/TRBV12-4	TGTGCCAGCACCAGGACAGGGCCTTGGGGAAACACCATATATTTT	CASTRTGPWGNTIYF